The 25 T cell receptor beta chains listed next were all sequenced from one sample in a study of blood T cell repertoires in COVID-19 (dated by TCRdb to the early 2020s). Libraries were prepared through the immunoSEQ multiplex PCR assay. TCRdb re-hosts the immuneACCESS table, in-frame sequences only. Its copies lack some clones; in the studies checked, an unresolved V gene accounts for under half of them, and the cause for the rest is not known. The sample has 120,000 to 150,000 clones on record, 82% of them singletons. About 4.3% of the sample goes to the ten largest clones. The sequencing sample was made of peripheral blood. These receptors came from a woman older than 75 with acute or convalescent COVID-19.

This clone was found once. J is TRBJ1-6 and V is TRBV18; perhaps TRBD1 as D (5 bases). Germline lookup yields CDR1 KGHSH and CDR2 LQKENI. V shed 3 bases and J shed 10 bases, with 13 bases lying between them. The CDR3 totals 14 residues. The DNA of the CDR3 is TGTGCCAGCTCACCCACCACGGGGGACTCACCCCTCCACTTT. This gives the protein CASSPTTGDSPLHF.

This clone has only one observation. The chain joins TRBV20-1 to TRBJ2-7; 8 bases line up with TRBD2. This CDR3 has 14 residues. CDR1 and CDR2 (germline): DFQATT, SNEGSKA (reference sequence). Losses at the gene ends were 3 bases for V and 0 bases for J; bases not matched to a gene: 4. CDR3 bases: TGCAGTGCTAGTCAGCGGGGGTACTCCTACGAGCAGTACTTC. It is translated as CSASQRGYSYEQYF.

The chain joins TRBV4-2 to TRBJ1-6; D unclear. The V end was cut by 0 bases, the J end by 9 bases, with 12 bases between. The CDR3 runs to 15 residues. Germline CDR1 is LGHNA and CDR2 is YNFKEQ. The CDR3 reads CASSQDPGSGSPLHF. CDR3 DNA sequence: TGTGCCAGCAGCCAAGATCCGGGGTCGGGTTCACCCCTCCACTTT.

The J gene is TRBJ1-1, the V gene TRBV5-1; no definite D call. V gave up 0 bases and J gave up 5 bases, with 11 bases separating them. The CDR3 sequence is 14 residues long. The germline V gene encodes CDR1 SGHRS and CDR2 YFSETQ. The DNA of the CDR3 is TGCGCCAGCAGCTTGGCTCCCGGGGATACTGAAGCTTTCTTT. This codes for CASSLAPGDTEAFF.

The chain has TRBV29-1 and TRBJ2-7, with 8 bases that match TRBD2. The CDR3 runs 13 residues. V lost 6 bases, J lost 6 bases, and 10 bases stayed unmatched. Germline V gene data show CDR1 as SQVTM and CDR2 as ANQGSEA. The CDR3 nucleotides read TGCAGCGTACGGGGGGGTACGAAGGGCGAGCAGTACTTC. Its protein product is CSVRGGTKGEQYF.

The CDR3 DNA reads TGTGCCAGCAGCTTGGTAGGACAGGGCTATGGCTACACCTTC. It encodes CASSLVGQGYGYTF. The V and J genes are TRBV5-4 and TRBJ1-2, with TRBD1 matching over 8 bases. The CDR3 spans 14 residues. V lost 0 bases to trimming and J lost 4 bases; unmatched junction nucleotides: 2. Germline assignment: CDR1 SGHNT and CDR2 YYREEE (reference sequence).

The rearrangement uses TRBV5-1 and TRBJ1-5; TRBD1 is a possible D gene (6 bases). Germline lookup yields CDR1 SGHRS and CDR2 YFSETQ. Deletions cut 0 bases from V and 2 bases from J, with 12 bases between. The CDR3 loop spans 16 amino acids. The CDR3 is CASSLEGRGGNQPQHF. The CDR3 DNA is TGCGCCAGCAGCTTGGAAGGCAGGGGCGGCAATCAGCCCCAGCATTTT.

This clone was observed a few times. The chain joins TRBV19 to TRBJ1-5, with 7 bases that match TRBD1. The V and J ends lost 7 bases and 5 bases, in that order; junction bases with no gene match: 2. The CDR3 runs 12 residues. Germline V gene data show CDR1 as LNHDA and CDR2 as SQIVND (reference sequence). CDR3 region: CASKQGDQPQHF. The CDR3 nucleotides are TGTGCCAGTAAGCAGGGGGATCAGCCCCAGCATTTT.

V gene TRBV18 combines with J gene TRBJ1-2; no clear D. The CDR3 is 14 residues long. With 4 bases removed from V and 8 bases from J, the gap between germline ends came to 17 bases. Germline loops: CDR1 KGHSH, CDR2 LQKENI. CDR3 region: CASSLFGLREGYTF. CDR3 bases: TGTGCCAGCTCACTTTTCGGACTTAGGGAGGGCTACACCTTC.

V usage is TRBV18 and J usage is TRBJ2-5; 10 positions match TRBD1. CDR1 KGHSH and CDR2 LQKENI come from the germline V gene. V shed 3 bases, J shed 5 bases, and the junction held 0 bases outside the gene matches. The CDR3 is 13 amino acids. For the CDR3, the DNA is TGTGCCAGCTCACCGGGACAGGGGGAGACCCAGTACTTC. Residues: CASSPGQGETQYF.

This rearrangement joins TRBV5-8 to TRBJ2-3; TRBD1 is a possible D gene (5 bases). Germline assignment: CDR1 SGHTS and CDR2 YDEGEE. The V and J ends lost 7 bases and 2 bases respectively, with 11 bases between them. This CDR3 has 13 amino acids. The CDR3 spells CASGTGYTDTQYF. CDR3 in DNA: TGTGCCAGCGGCACAGGTTACACAGATACGCAGTATTTT. The whole variable domain, remainder taken from reference TRBV5-8 and TRBJ2-3, is EAGVTQSPTHLIKTRGQQATLRCSPISGHTSVYWYQQALGLGLQFLLWYDEGEERNRGNFPPRFSGRQFPNYSSELNVNALELEDSALYLCASGTGYTDTQYFGPGTRLTVL.

V is TRBV6-5 and J is TRBJ2-2; D possibly corresponds to TRBD1 (5 bases). Trimming shortened V by 4 bases and J by 3 bases, and 12 bases separated the two germline ends. Germline V CDR1 and CDR2: MNHEY, SVGAGI. The CDR3 is 15 residues long. CDR3 region: CASSLLVGDTGELFF. The DNA of the CDR3 is TGTGCCAGCAGTTTGCTCGTAGGGGACACCGGGGAGCTGTTTTTT.

V and J are TRBV5-4 and TRBJ1-1, with TRBD1 matching 11 bases. CDR1 and CDR2 (germline): SGHNT, YYREEE (reference sequence). Trimming cost V 4 bases and J 4 bases; bases outside gene matches: 6. This CDR3 spans 15 amino acids. In DNA, the CDR3 is TGTGCCAGCAGCCACCGGGACAGGGGGGGCACTGAAGCTTTCTTT. This gives the protein CASSHRDRGGTEAFF.

This rearrangement joins TRBV6-2 or TRBV6-3 to TRBJ2-7; TRBD1 might be the D (5 bases). CDR1 and CDR2 (germline): MNHEY, SVGEGT. Trimming removed 0 bases at V and 2 bases at J, with 20 bases between. The CDR3 is made up of 18 amino acids. This CDR3 reads CASSYSISRTRTAYEQYF. The CDR3 bases are TGTGCCAGCAGTTACTCGATATCAAGGACAAGGACCGCCTACGAGCAGTACTTC.

This clone has just one count. CDR3 nucleotide sequence: TGTGCCAGCAGCCGGACAGGGTTCAAAAAGGAGACCCAGTACTTC. Amino acid sequence: CASSRTGFKKETQYF. V and J are TRBV7-9 and TRBJ2-5, with 8 bases aligning to TRBD1. The CDR3 is made up of 15 amino acids. V dropped 5 bases and J dropped 5; count of bases not matched to a gene: 10. The germline gives CDR1 SEHNR, CDR2 FQNEAQ (reference sequence).

The rearrangement links TRBV5-4 to TRBJ2-7, with D possibly matching TRBD1 (5 bases). Germline lookup yields CDR1 SGHNT and CDR2 YYREEE (reference sequence). The CDR3 length is 12 residues. V was pared by 6 bases and J by 0 bases, with 7 bases between. CDR3 in DNA: TGTGCCAGCACTGACAGCTCCTACGAGCAGTACTTC. Translated, it gives CASTDSSYEQYF. The full variable domain, its missing parts supplied by reference TRBV5-4 and TRBJ2-7, is ETGVTQSPTHLIKTRGQQVTLRCSSQSGHNTVSWYQQALGQGPQFIFQYYREEENGRGNFPPRFSGLQFPNYSSELNVNALELDDSALYLCASTDSSYEQYFGPGTRLTVT.

The chain couples TRBV3-1 (or the pseudogene TRBV3-2) to TRBJ1-2, with 7 positions matching TRBD1. V dropped 8 bases and J dropped 4; count of bases not matched to a gene: 10. CDR3 length equals 14 residues. The germline gives CDR1 LGHDT, CDR2 YNNKEL (reference sequence). CDR3 DNA sequence: TGTGCCAGCGCTGACCGGGACAGCCTCTATGGCTACACCTTC. Amino acids: CASADRDSLYGYTF.

The rearrangement uses TRBV11-2 and TRBJ2-7, with TRBD1 identical over 7 bases. CDR1 and CDR2 (germline): SGHAT, FQNNGV. V trimming: 3 bases; J trimming: 2 bases; junction bases outside the gene matches: 4. The CDR3 is 14 amino acids. CDR3 amino acids: CASSFGDRAYEQYF. CDR3 DNA sequence: TGTGCCAGCAGCTTCGGAGACAGGGCCTACGAGCAGTACTTC.

This clone has more than one count but fewer than ten. The rearrangement uses TRBV7-9 and TRBJ1-5; 9 bases are shared with TRBD1. CDR3 length equals 14 residues. V shed 10 bases, J shed 1 base, and the junction held 5 bases outside the gene matches. CDR1 SEHNR and CDR2 FQNEAQ come from the germline V gene (reference sequence). The CDR3 is CATGDRASNQPQHF. The DNA of the CDR3 is TGTGCCACCGGGGACAGGGCAAGCAATCAGCCCCAGCATTTT.

This clone has just one count. This chain uses TRBV28 with TRBJ1-5; possible D gene TRBD1, 6 bases. Trimming removed 1 base from V and 0 bases from J, with 13 bases in between. Germline V lookup: CDR1 MDHEN, CDR2 SYDVKM. The CDR3 consists of 17 residues. CDR3 nucleotides: TGTGCCAGCAGTTTATCAGGGGTAATGCATAGCAATCAGCCCCAGCATTTT. This translates into CASSLSGVMHSNQPQHF.

The rearrangement uses TRBV28 and TRBJ2-7; TRBD1 aligns across 10 bases. Looked up from germline, CDR1 is MDHEN and CDR2 is SYDVKM. V was clipped by 5 bases and J by 1 base; unmatched bases: 8. The CDR3 is 16 residues long. The CDR3 is CASSPTGGWRSYEQYF. CDR3 in DNA: TGTGCCAGCAGTCCGACAGGGGGCTGGAGGTCCTACGAGCAGTACTTC.

With respect to this clone: Other DNA sequences in the same sample also yield this CDR3. The V gene is TRBV28, the J gene TRBJ2-5; D ambiguous. Trimming pared 4 bases from V and 0 bases from J, leaving 3 bases between. This CDR3 region has 12 residues. Germline loops: CDR1 MDHEN, CDR2 SYDVKM. The CDR3 DNA reads TGTGCCAGCAGTTCAAACCAAGAGACCCAGTACTTC. Translated, it gives CASSSNQETQYF.

The chain couples TRBV6-5 to TRBJ1-2; tentatively, D is TRBD1 (6 bases). This CDR3 comprises 15 residues. Deletions cut 5 bases from V and 8 bases from J, with 21 bases between. CDR1 and CDR2 from the germline V gene are MNHEY and SVGAGI. Written as DNA, the CDR3 is TGTGCCAGCAGTCCCCGGGGGGGGCCGTTATCGGGCTACACCTTC. It specifies CASSPRGGPLSGYTF.

This chain links TRBV30 with TRBJ2-7, with 7 bases identical to TRBD2. J gave up 0 bases and V 2 bases, and 10 bases lay outside the gene matches. Germline V gene sequence: CDR1 GTSNPN, CDR2 SVGIG (reference sequence). This CDR3 contains 16 residues. DNA for the CDR3: TGTGCCTGGAGTATTGGGACTACCTCCTTCTCCTACGAGCAGTACTTC. It encodes CAWSIGTTSFSYEQYF.

This clone has a single count. This chain connects TRBV24-1 to TRBJ2-1; 11 bases align to TRBD1. Germline V lookup: CDR1 KGHDR, CDR2 SFDVKD. The CDR3 is 18 amino acids. J lost 5 bases, V lost 4 bases, and 12 bases had no gene match. The CDR3 sequence: CATSDPTPGQGVDNEQFF. As DNA, the CDR3 is TGTGCCACCAGTGACCCTACACCGGGACAGGGGGTGGACAATGAGCAGTTCTTC.